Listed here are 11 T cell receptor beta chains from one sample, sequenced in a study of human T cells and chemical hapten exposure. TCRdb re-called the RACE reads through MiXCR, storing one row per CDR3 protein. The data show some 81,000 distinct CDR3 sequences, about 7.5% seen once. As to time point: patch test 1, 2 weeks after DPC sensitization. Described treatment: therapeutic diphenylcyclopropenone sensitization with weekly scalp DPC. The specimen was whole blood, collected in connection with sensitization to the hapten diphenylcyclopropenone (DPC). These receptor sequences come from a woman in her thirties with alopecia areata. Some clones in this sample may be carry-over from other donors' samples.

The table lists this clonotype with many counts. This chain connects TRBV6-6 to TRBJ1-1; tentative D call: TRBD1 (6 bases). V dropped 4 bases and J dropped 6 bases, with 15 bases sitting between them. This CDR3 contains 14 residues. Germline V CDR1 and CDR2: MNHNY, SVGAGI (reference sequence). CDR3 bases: TGTGCCAGCAGTTCCCCGGGGGCCGGGGCTGAAGCTTTCTTT. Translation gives CASSSPGAGAEAFF.

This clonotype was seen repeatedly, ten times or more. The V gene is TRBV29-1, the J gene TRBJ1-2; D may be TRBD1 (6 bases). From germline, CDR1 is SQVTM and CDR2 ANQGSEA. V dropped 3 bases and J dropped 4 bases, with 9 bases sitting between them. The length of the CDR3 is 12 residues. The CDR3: CSVDIQGYGYTF. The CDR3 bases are TGCAGCGTTGACATACAGGGCTATGGCTACACCTTC.

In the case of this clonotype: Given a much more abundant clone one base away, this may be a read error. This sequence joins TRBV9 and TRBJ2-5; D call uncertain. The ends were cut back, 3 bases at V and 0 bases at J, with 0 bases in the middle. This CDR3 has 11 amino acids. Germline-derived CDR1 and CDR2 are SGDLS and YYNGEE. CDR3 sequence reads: CASSDQETQYF. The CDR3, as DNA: TGTGCCAGCAGCGACCAAGAGACCCAGTACTTC.

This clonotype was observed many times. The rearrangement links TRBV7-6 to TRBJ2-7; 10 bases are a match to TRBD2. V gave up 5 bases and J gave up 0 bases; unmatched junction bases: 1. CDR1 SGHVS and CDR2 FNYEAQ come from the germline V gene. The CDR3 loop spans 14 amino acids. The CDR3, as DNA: TGTGCCAGCAGCCGGACTAGCGGCTCCTACGAGCAGTACTTC. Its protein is CASSRTSGSYEQYF.

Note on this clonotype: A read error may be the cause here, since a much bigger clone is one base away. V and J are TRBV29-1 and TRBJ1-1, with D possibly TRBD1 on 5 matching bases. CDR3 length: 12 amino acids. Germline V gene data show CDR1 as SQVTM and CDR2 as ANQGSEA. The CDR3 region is CSVGTLEPEASF. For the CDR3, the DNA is TGCAGCGTTGGGACATTAGAGCCTGAAGCTTCCTTT. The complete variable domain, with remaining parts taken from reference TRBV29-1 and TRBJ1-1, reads SAVISQKPSRDICQRGTSLTIQCQVDSQVTMMFWYRQQPGQSLTLIATANQGSEATYESGFVIDKFPISRPNLTFSTLTVSNMSPEDSSIYLCSVGTLEPEASFGQGTRLTVV.

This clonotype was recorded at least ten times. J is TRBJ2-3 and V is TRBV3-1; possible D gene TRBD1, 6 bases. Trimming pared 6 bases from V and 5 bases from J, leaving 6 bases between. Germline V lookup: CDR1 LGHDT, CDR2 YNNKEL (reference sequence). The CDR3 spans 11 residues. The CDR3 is CASRQGDTQYF. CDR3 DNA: TGTGCCAGCAGACAGGGAGATACGCAGTATTTT.

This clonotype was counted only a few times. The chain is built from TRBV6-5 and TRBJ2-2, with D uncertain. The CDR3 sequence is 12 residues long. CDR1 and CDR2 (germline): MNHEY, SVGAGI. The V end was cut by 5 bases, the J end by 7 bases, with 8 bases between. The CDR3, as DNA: TGTGCCAGCAGTCCTTGGGGCGGGGAGCTGTTTTTT. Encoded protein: CASSPWGGELFF.

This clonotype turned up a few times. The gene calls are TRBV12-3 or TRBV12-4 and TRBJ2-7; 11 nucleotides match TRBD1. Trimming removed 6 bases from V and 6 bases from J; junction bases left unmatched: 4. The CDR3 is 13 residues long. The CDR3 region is CASRSGQGVEQYF. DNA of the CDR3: TGTGCCAGCAGGTCGGGACAGGGGGTCGAGCAGTACTTC.

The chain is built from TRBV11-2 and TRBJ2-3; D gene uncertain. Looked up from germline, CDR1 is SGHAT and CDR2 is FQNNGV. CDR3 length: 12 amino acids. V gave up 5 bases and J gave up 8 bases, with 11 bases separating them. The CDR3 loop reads CASSVSPGTQYF. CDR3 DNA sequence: TGTGCCAGCAGCGTAAGTCCCGGTACGCAGTATTTT.

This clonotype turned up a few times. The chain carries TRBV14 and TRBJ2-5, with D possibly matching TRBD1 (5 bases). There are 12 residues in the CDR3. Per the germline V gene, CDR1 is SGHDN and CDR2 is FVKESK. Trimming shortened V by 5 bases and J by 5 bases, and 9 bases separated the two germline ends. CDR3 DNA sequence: TGTGCCAGCAGCTCCAGGGTTGAGACCCAGTACTTC. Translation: CASSSRVETQYF.

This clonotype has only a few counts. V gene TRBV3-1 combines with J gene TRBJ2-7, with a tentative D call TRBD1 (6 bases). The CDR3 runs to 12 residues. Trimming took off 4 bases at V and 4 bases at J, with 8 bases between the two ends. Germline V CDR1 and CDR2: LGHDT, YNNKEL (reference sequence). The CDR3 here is CASSRGQYEQYF. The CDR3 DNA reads TGTGCCAGCAGCCGAGGACAGTACGAGCAGTACTTC.